The entry that follows covers one T cell receptor (beta chain) sequence. CDR1 is SGHTS, CDR2 YDEGEE, per germline. The CDR3 has 17 amino acids. V was clipped by 3 bases and J by 5 bases; unmatched bases: 15. The sample is drawn from a study of blood T cell repertoires in COVID-19. Study-level background: From T cells, B-cell-depleted T cells, or PBMCs came the material, which was cDNA or gDNA.

TCRdb's copy holds only in-frame clones and misses some; the assay was immunoSEQ multiplex PCR. The table includes over 60,000 clones, approximately 86% detected once. V gene TRBV5-8 combines with J gene TRBJ2-5, with TRBD1 identical over 8 bases. Sequenced sample: peripheral blood. This TCR came from a man aged 65 to 79 with acute or convalescent COVID-19. The CDR3 coding sequence is TGTGCCAGCAGCTACCCCACTCTCCGCAGGGGGCGTGAGACCCAGTACTTC. Protein product: CASSYPTLRRGRETQYF.